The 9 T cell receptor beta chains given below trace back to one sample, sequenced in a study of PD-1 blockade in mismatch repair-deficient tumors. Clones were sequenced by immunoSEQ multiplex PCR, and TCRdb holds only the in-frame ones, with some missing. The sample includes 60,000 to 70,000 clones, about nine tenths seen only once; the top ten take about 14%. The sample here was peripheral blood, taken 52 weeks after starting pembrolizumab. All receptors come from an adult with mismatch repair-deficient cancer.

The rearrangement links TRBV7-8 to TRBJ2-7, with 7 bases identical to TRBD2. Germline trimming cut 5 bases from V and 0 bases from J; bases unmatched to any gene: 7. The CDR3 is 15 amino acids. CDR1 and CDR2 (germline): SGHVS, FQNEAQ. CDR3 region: CASSPRAGVSYEQYF. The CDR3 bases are TGTGCCAGCAGCCCTCGGGCGGGGGTCTCCTACGAGCAGTACTTC.

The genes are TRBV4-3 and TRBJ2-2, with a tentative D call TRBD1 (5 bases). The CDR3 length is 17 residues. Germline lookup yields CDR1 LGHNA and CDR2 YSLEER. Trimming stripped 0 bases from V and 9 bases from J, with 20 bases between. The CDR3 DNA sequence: TGCGCCAGCAGCCAAGAAGTGTCGCCAAATAAGGGGTGGGAGCTGTTTTTT. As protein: CASSQEVSPNKGWELFF.

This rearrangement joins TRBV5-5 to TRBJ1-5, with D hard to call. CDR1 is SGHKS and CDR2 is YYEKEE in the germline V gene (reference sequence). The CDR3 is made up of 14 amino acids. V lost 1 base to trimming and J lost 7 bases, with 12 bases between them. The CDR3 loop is CASSLTGPQQPQHF. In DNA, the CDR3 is TGTGCCAGCAGCTTGACGGGTCCCCAGCAGCCCCAGCATTTT.

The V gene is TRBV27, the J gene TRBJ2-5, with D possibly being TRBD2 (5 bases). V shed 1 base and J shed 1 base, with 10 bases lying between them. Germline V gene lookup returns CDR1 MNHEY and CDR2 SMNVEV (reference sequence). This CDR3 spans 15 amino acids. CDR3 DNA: TGTGCCAGCAGTTTATTCCAAGGGAGCCAAGAGACCCAGTACTTC. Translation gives CASSLFQGSQETQYF.

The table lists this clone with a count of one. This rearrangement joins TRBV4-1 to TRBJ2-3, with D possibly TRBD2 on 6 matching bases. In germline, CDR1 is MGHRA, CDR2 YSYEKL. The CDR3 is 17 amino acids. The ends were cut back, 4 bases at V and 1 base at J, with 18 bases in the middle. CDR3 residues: CASSPRGRHQGTDTQYF. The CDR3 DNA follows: TGCGCCAGCAGCCCGCGGGGACGGCACCAAGGCACAGATACGCAGTATTTT.

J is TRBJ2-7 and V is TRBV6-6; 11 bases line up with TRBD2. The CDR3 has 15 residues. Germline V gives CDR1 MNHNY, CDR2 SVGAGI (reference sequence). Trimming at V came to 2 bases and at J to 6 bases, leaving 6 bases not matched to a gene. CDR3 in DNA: TGTGCCAGCAGTTACGGGGGGACTAGCGGAAGCGAGCAGTACTTC. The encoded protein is CASSYGGTSGSEQYF.

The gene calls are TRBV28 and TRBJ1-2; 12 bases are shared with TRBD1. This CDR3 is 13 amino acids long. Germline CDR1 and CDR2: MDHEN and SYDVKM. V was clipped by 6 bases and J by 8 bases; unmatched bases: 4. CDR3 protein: CASRGGTGGGYTF. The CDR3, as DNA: TGTGCCAGCAGGGGCGGGACAGGGGGCGGCTACACCTTC.

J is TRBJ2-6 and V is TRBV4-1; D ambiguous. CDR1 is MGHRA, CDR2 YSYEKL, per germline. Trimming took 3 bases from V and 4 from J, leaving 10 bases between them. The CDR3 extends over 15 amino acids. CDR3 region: CASSHIPPGANVLTF. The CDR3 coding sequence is TGCGCCAGCAGCCACATTCCCCCCGGGGCCAACGTCCTGACTTTC.

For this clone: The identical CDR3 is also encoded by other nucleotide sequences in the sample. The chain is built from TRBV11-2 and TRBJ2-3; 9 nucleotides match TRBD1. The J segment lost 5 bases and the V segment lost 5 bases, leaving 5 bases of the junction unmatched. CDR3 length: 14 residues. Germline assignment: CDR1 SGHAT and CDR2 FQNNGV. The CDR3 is CASSPQTGGDTQYF. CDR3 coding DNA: TGTGCCAGCAGCCCACAGACAGGGGGAGATACGCAGTATTTT.